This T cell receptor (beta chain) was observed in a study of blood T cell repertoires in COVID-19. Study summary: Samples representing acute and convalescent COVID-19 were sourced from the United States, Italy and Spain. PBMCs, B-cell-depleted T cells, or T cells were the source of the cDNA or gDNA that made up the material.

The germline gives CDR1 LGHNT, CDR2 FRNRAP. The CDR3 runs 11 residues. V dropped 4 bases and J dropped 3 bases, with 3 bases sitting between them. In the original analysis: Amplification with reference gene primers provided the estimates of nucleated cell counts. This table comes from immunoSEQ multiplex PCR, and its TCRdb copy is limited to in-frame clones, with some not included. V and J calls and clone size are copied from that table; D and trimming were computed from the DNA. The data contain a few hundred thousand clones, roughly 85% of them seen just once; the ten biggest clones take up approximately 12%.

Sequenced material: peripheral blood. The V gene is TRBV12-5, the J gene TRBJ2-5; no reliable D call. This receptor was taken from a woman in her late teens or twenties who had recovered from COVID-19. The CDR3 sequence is CASGSEETQYF. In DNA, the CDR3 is TGTGCTAGTGGTTCAGAAGAGACCCAGTACTTC.